This T cell receptor (beta chain) was sequenced for a study of blood T cell repertoires in COVID-19. At the level of the study: Sources were T cells, B-cell-depleted T cells, or PBMCs; the material itself was cDNA or gDNA.

This CDR3 spans 14 amino acids. Germline V gene sequence: CDR1 LNHNV, CDR2 YYDKDF (reference sequence). V was trimmed by 0 bases and J by 2 bases, leaving 5 bases between them. Measured with immunoSEQ multiplex PCR; TCRdb has only the in-frame clones, and not every one. The profile shows tens of thousands of clones, over 75% of them singletons. The TCR sequence derives from an elderly woman with COVID-19, enrolled during active disease. This chain links TRBV15 with TRBJ1-5; no firm D call. Sample: peripheral blood. The CDR3: CATSRDLGNQPQHF. The CDR3 DNA is TGTGCCACCAGCAGAGATCTCGGCAATCAGCCCCAGCATTTT.